Listed below are T cell receptor beta chains from one sample, sequenced in a study of blood T cell repertoires in COVID-19. The protocol was immunoSEQ multiplex PCR, while the TCRdb copy is restricted to in-frame clones and leaves out a portion. The table includes roughly 410,000 clones, around 91% detected once. Sample: peripheral blood. The receptors come from a woman aged 35 to 49 with COVID-19, enrolled during active disease. CDR3s include the opening cysteine and the closing phenylalanine or tryptophan. The D gene is left open where the match is weak. Where a row states a size, it is once, few, many or the class of an expanded clone; other rows omit it.

CDR3 protein,CDR3 DNA,V gene,J gene,D gene,clone size
CASSSRGGGDVNEQFF,TGCGCCAGCAGCTCCCGGGGCGGGGGGGATGTAAATGAGCAGTTCTTC,TRBV5-1,TRBJ2-1,TRBD2,NA
CASSSGTGDGGELFF,TGTGCCAGCAGCTCCGGGACAGGGGACGGCGGGGAGCTGTTTTTT,TRBV7-3,TRBJ2-2,TRBD1,NA
CASSLYAGLGEQYF,TGCGCCAGCAGCTTGTATGCGGGATTAGGCGAGCAGTACTTC,TRBV5-1,TRBJ2-7,NA,NA
CASSYNSYTAEAFF,TGTGCCAGCAGTTACAACAGCTACACGGCTGAAGCTTTCTTT,TRBV6-2/TRBV6-3,TRBJ1-1,NA,NA
CASSPPGSSYNEQFF,TGTGCCAGCAGCCCTCCGGGGAGCTCCTACAATGAGCAGTTCTTC,TRBV28,TRBJ2-1,NA,NA
CASSYRPVHRGGEKLFF,TGTGCCAGCAGTTACCGACCCGTACACCGGGGGGGAGAAAAACTGTTTTTT,TRBV6-2/TRBV6-3,TRBJ1-4,NA,NA
CASSLSTVNYGYTF,TGTGCCAGCAGTTTATCTACCGTAAACTATGGCTACACCTTC,TRBV28,TRBJ1-2,NA,NA
CASRYGTVNSPLHF,TGTGCCAGCAGATACGGGACTGTAAATTCACCCCTCCACTTT,TRBV2,TRBJ1-6,NA,NA
CASSSQGPDQPQHF,TGTGCCAGCAGCTCACAGGGTCCGGATCAGCCCCAGCATTTT,TRBV5-4,TRBJ1-5,NA,NA
CASSLEWGVNSPLHF,TGTGCCAGCAGCTTAGAGTGGGGGGTTAATTCACCCCTCCACTTT,TRBV7-2,TRBJ1-6,NA,NA
CASSQDAGVSEQFF,TGCGCCAGCAGCCAAGATGCAGGGGTGAGTGAGCAGTTCTTC,TRBV4-3,TRBJ2-1,NA,NA
CASQGARGQYF,TGTGCCAGCCAGGGGGCGCGCGGGCAGTACTTC,TRBV7-2,TRBJ2-7,TRBD1,few
CASSFWEGGTDTQYF,TGTGCCAGCAGCTTCTGGGAGGGCGGCACAGATACGCAGTATTTT,TRBV5-4,TRBJ2-3,TRBD2,once
CASRYRTSEVPYF,TGCGCCAGCAGGTATAGGACTAGCGAGGTGCCGTACTTC,TRBV5-1,TRBJ2-5,TRBD2,NA
CASSKQEQYF,TGTGCCAGCAGCAAACAAGAGCAGTACTTC,TRBV21-1,TRBJ2-7,NA,NA
CASSLAGGISYNSPLHF,TGCGCCAGCAGCTTGGCCGGGGGGATTTCCTATAATTCACCCCTCCACTTT,TRBV5-1,TRBJ1-6,NA,NA
CASSPKTSGGFRETQYF,TGTGCCAGCAGCCCCAAGACTAGCGGGGGTTTCCGGGAGACCCAGTACTTC,TRBV3-1/TRBV3-2,TRBJ2-5,TRBD2,NA
CASSLRGYGYTF,TGTGCCAGCAGTTTAAGGGGATATGGCTACACCTTC,TRBV28,TRBJ1-2,NA,NA
CASSSLTGGITIYF,TGTGCCAGCAGTTCCCTGACAGGGGGCATCACCATATATTTT,TRBV6-2/TRBV6-3,TRBJ1-3,TRBD1,few
CASSYDSGLAFGAGELFF,TGTGCCAGCAGCTATGATTCGGGACTAGCATTTGGGGCCGGGGAGCTGTTTTTT,TRBV7-6,TRBJ2-2,TRBD2,NA
CASSLTTAGGTGELFF,TGTGCCAGCAGCTTAACGACAGCGGGAGGTACCGGGGAGCTGTTTTTT,TRBV7-3,TRBJ2-2,TRBD2,few
CASSQEARAISYEQYF,TGCGCCAGCAGCCAAGAGGCCAGGGCGATATCCTACGAGCAGTACTTC,TRBV4-3,TRBJ2-7,NA,NA
CASSQGGTGGLYGYTF,TGTGCCAGCAGCCAAGGAGGGACAGGGGGCCTCTATGGCTACACCTTC,TRBV3-1/TRBV3-2,TRBJ1-2,TRBD1,once
CASSLGITGGAYNEQFF,TGTGCCAGCAGCTTGGGGATAACAGGGGGCGCCTACAATGAGCAGTTCTTC,TRBV11-2,TRBJ2-1,TRBD1,few
CASSHQGAYHYGYTF,TGTGCCAGTAGCCACCAGGGGGCGTATCACTATGGCTACACCTTC,TRBV19,TRBJ1-2,TRBD1,NA
CASSQQGSGANVLTF,TGCGCCAGCAGCCAACAGGGTTCTGGGGCCAACGTCCTGACTTTC,TRBV4-1,TRBJ2-6,NA,once
CASTRDRGEGGGYTF,TGTGCCAGCACACGAGACAGGGGGGAAGGTGGTGGCTACACCTTC,TRBV2,TRBJ1-2,TRBD1,NA
CASDDRGEQYF,TGTGCCAGTGACGACAGGGGCGAGCAGTACTTC,TRBV19,TRBJ2-7,TRBD1,NA
CASSPSIAAGLLNTEAFF,TGTGCCAGCAGCCCAAGTATCGCGGCAGGGCTATTGAACACTGAAGCTTTCTTT,TRBV7-8,TRBJ1-1,NA,NA
CASSPGLAGYEQYF,TGCGCCAGCAGCCCGGGACTAGCGGGGTACGAGCAGTACTTC,TRBV5-1,TRBJ2-7,TRBD2,NA
CASSWGTGERTEAFF,TGTGCCAGCAGCTGGGGGACAGGGGAGAGAACTGAAGCTTTCTTT,TRBV5-6,TRBJ1-1,TRBD1,NA
CASSATGIPGNTIYF,TGTGCCAGCAGCGCGACCGGGATCCCTGGAAACACCATATATTTT,TRBV28,TRBJ1-3,NA,NA
CASSLRERESEQYF,TGCGCCAGCAGCTTAAGGGAACGGGAGAGCGAGCAGTACTTC,TRBV5-1,TRBJ2-7,NA,few
CASSLEWVRGVTEAFF,TGCGCCAGCAGCTTGGAATGGGTCAGGGGTGTCACTGAAGCTTTCTTT,TRBV5-1,TRBJ1-1,NA,NA
CSVEGGRGGDEQYF,TGCAGCGTTGAAGGAGGTAGGGGAGGGGACGAGCAGTACTTC,TRBV29-1,TRBJ2-7,TRBD2,NA
CASSQDGSGSYYEQYF,TGCGCCAGCAGCCAAGATGGTAGCGGGAGTTACTACGAGCAGTACTTC,TRBV4-3,TRBJ2-7,TRBD2,once
CASSQETGGWDTQYF,TGCGCCAGCAGCCAAGAGACAGGGGGCTGGGATACGCAGTATTTT,TRBV4-3,TRBJ2-3,TRBD1,NA
CASSYTGLAGGYEQFF,TGTGCCAGCAGTTACACGGGACTAGCGGGAGGTTATGAGCAGTTCTTC,TRBV6-2/TRBV6-3,TRBJ2-1,TRBD2,NA
CASSSEGGLAGDPIETQYF,TGCGCCAGCAGCTCGGAGGGCGGACTAGCGGGGGACCCTATTGAGACCCAGTACTTC,TRBV5-1,TRBJ2-5,TRBD2,NA
CASSWGRSSSTDTQYF,TGCGCCAGCAGCTGGGGCCGATCTTCTAGCACAGATACGCAGTATTTT,TRBV5-1,TRBJ2-3,NA,NA
CASSATGEKLFF,TGTGCCAGCAGTGCGACAGGGGAAAAACTGTTTTTT,TRBV12-3/TRBV12-4,TRBJ1-4,TRBD1,NA
CAWGVTGSSNQPQHF,TGTGCCTGGGGAGTAACCGGGAGTAGCAATCAGCCCCAGCATTTT,TRBV30,TRBJ1-5,NA,NA
CASSVNRGPDTQYF,TGTGCCAGCAGCGTAAACAGGGGGCCGGATACGCAGTATTTT,TRBV2,TRBJ2-3,TRBD1,NA
CASSTSGGRQPQHF,TGCGCCAGCAGCACCTCGGGGGGCCGGCAGCCCCAGCATTTT,TRBV5-1,TRBJ1-5,NA,NA
CASYSLAGVETQYF,TGTGCCAGCTACTCTCTAGCGGGAGTAGAGACCCAGTACTTC,TRBV2,TRBJ2-5,TRBD2,NA
CASSSQGTQPQHF,TGTGCCAGCAGCTCTCAGGGGACTCAGCCCCAGCATTTT,TRBV5-5,TRBJ1-5,NA,NA
CASSFQGINSPLHF,TGCGCCAGCAGCTTCCAGGGGATCAATTCACCCCTCCACTTT,TRBV5-1,TRBJ1-6,NA,NA
CASSPLPPGSSSGNTIYF,TGTGCCAGTAGTCCTCTCCCCCCAGGCTCCAGCTCTGGAAACACCATATATTTT,TRBV19,TRBJ1-3,NA,NA
CASSNFTTGDGNQPQHF,TGTGCCAGCAGCAATTTTACGACAGGGGATGGCAATCAGCCCCAGCATTTT,TRBV21-1,TRBJ1-5,NA,NA
CASNTGTGNTIYF,TGTGCCAGCAACACAGGGACTGGAAACACCATATATTTT,TRBV9,TRBJ1-3,NA,NA
CASSPSNSGYGYTF,TGTGCCAGCAGTCCGTCCAACTCGGGCTATGGCTACACCTTC,TRBV27,TRBJ1-2,NA,NA
CASSLGQGAFF,TGTGCCAGCAGCCTGGGACAGGGAGCTTTCTTT,TRBV2,TRBJ1-1,TRBD1,few
CASSLGLNSYNEQFF,TGTGCCAGCAGTTTGGGGCTTAACTCCTACAATGAGCAGTTCTTC,TRBV6-2/TRBV6-3,TRBJ2-1,NA,NA
CASSQDRGREQYF,TGTGCCAGCAGCCAAGACAGGGGGCGCGAGCAGTACTTC,TRBV12-3/TRBV12-4,TRBJ2-7,TRBD1,NA
CASQAEGWGQPQHF,TGTGCCTCACAGGCGGAGGGCTGGGGGCAGCCCCAGCATTTT,TRBV6-5,TRBJ1-5,NA,NA
CASSETAGALTDTQYF,TGTGCCAGCAGCGAAACAGCGGGGGCCCTCACAGATACGCAGTATTTT,TRBV3-1/TRBV3-2,TRBJ2-3,TRBD2,NA
CASSGQGLGDTQYF,TGCGCCAGTTCCGGACAGGGCTTGGGAGATACGCAGTATTTT,TRBV5-1,TRBJ2-3,TRBD1,NA